This T cell receptor (beta chain) originates from a study of cytomegalovirus exposure and HLA in healthy donors. Both 60 Vbeta primers and 13 Jbeta primers went into the PCR. TCRdb's copy holds only in-frame clones and misses some; the assay was immunoSEQ multiplex PCR. The repertoire consists of more than 100,000 clones, with approximately 76% occurring once and the leading ten covering approximately 30%. V was pared by 4 bases and J by 0 bases, with 11 bases between. This CDR3 region has 15 residues. Germline CDR1 is SGDLS and CDR2 is YYNGEE. General study results and limits: Reports showed the classifier diagnosing cytomegalovirus status with high specificity and sensitivity. Later analysis found that TCR beta chains associated with HLA were more clonally expanded than other, equally common chains. Researchers counted 164 TCR beta chains as cytomegalovirus-associated.

Notes on this clone: Its antigen remains unidentified.

The chain uses TRBV9 and TRBJ2-1; D possibly corresponds to TRBD2 (5 bases). The receptor's source is a man between 60 and 75 years old in good health and CMV-seropositive. Sequenced input: PBMCs. The CDR3 bases are TGTGCCAGCAGCCTCTTAGGAGGCTCCTACAATGAGCAGTTCTTC. This gives the protein CASSLLGGSYNEQFF.